This note documents a single TCR beta chain sequence. Its specificity is not known. This record comes from a study of T cell responses to AZD1222 COVID-19 vaccine. Findings and caveats of the study: Unmutated variant regions are reportedly targeted by nearly half of spike-specific TCRs.

TCRdb's table, derived via immunoSEQ multiplex PCR, lists solely in-frame clones and lacks some. The repertoire holds 150,000 to 250,000 clones, with 93% as singletons. The germline V and J ends were trimmed by 6 bases and 5 bases, with 11 bases remaining between them. The CDR3 runs 13 residues. CDR1 and CDR2 from the germline V gene are MNHEY and SVGAGI. This specimen consisted of peripheral blood, obtained 28 days after the second AZD1222 dose. The receptor comes from an adult who received the AZD1222 COVID-19 vaccine. J is TRBJ1-5 and V is TRBV6-5; D perhaps matches TRBD1 (6 bases). CDR3 amino acids: CASSWGAYQPQHF. In nucleotides, the CDR3 is TGTGCCAGCAGCTGGGGGGCCTATCAGCCCCAGCATTTT.